A selection of T cell receptor beta chains follows, all from one sample in a study of T cell responses to AZD1222 COVID-19 vaccine. Some clones are missing from TCRdb's copy, which holds only in-frame ones; the method was immunoSEQ multiplex PCR. The data show 100,000 to 150,000 clones, with approximately 91% seen just once and about 1.9% held by the top ten. The material was peripheral blood, obtained 28 days after the second AZD1222 dose. These receptors all stem from an adult who received the AZD1222 COVID-19 vaccine. The CDR3 runs from the conserved cysteine through the conserved F or W. Each record gives: D gene, clone size, V gene, J gene, CDR3 protein, CDR3 DNA. The D gene is left open where the match is weak. Where a row states a size, it is once, few, many or the class of an expanded clone; other rows omit it.

>.|.|TRBV5-6|TRBJ1-1
CASSLGTTAAFF
TGTGCCAGCAGCTTGGGGACCACCGCAGCTTTCTTT
>TRBD1|.|TRBV30|TRBJ1-5
CAWSTGGDQPQHF
TGTGCCTGGTCCACAGGGGGGGATCAGCCCCAGCATTTT
>TRBD1|.|TRBV7-2|TRBJ2-6
CASSRTGPGANVLTF
TGTGCCAGCAGCCGGACAGGGCCTGGGGCCAACGTCCTGACTTTC
>.|.|TRBV4-1|TRBJ1-2
CASSQDLTTNYGYTF
TGCGCCAGCAGCCAAGATCTTACGACTAACTATGGCTACACCTTC
>.|.|TRBV5-4|TRBJ1-1
CASSFRRKGTEAFF
TGTGCCAGCAGCTTCAGACGGAAAGGGACTGAAGCTTTCTTT
>.|.|TRBV9|TRBJ2-2
CASSVDQGANTGELFF
TGTGCCAGCAGCGTAGATCAGGGTGCGAACACCGGGGAGCTGTTTTTT
>TRBD2|.|TRBV24-1|TRBJ2-3
CATSDPSGSLTDTQYF
TGTGCCACCAGTGACCCGAGCGGGAGCTTGACAGATACGCAGTATTTT
>TRBD1|once|TRBV27|TRBJ1-5
CASSSAPQGARDNQPQHF
TGTGCCAGCAGTTCGGCGCCACAGGGGGCCAGAGACAATCAGCCCCAGCATTTT
>.|.|TRBV3-1/TRBV3-2|TRBJ2-3
CASSHSGLPDTQYF
TGTGCCAGCAGCCATTCAGGGCTCCCAGATACGCAGTATTTT
>TRBD2|.|TRBV6-5|TRBJ2-1
CASSYSGLGPNEQFF
TGTGCCAGCAGTTACTCAGGACTAGGTCCAAATGAGCAGTTCTTC
>TRBD1|.|TRBV5-4|TRBJ1-2
CASSFPPGQGNYGYTF
TGTGCCAGCAGCTTCCCACCGGGACAGGGAAACTATGGCTACACCTTC
>TRBD2|.|TRBV12-5|TRBJ2-5
CASGPTSGGDQETQYF
TGTGCTAGTGGCCCAACTAGCGGGGGGGACCAAGAGACCCAGTACTTC
>TRBD1|.|TRBV9|TRBJ2-1
CASSATTGGKEQFF
TGTGCCAGCAGCGCCACTACAGGGGGCAAGGAGCAGTTCTTC
>.|.|TRBV7-9|TRBJ2-7
CASSLDRDTSYEQYF
TGTGCCAGCAGCTTAGATCGGGACACGTCGTACGAGCAGTACTTC
>.|.|TRBV30|TRBJ1-1
CAWVPLGHLTLNTEAFF
TGTGCCTGGGTGCCCCTGGGACATCTGACTTTGAACACTGAAGCTTTCTTT
>TRBD1|once|TRBV10-2|TRBJ1-5
CASSGTGNQPQHF
TGCGCCAGCAGTGGGACAGGAAATCAGCCCCAGCATTTT
>TRBD2|.|TRBV3-1/TRBV3-2|TRBJ2-3
CASSQERSSGIQDTQYF
TGTGCCAGCAGCCAAGAAAGGTCTAGCGGGATCCAAGATACGCAGTATTTT
>TRBD2|.|TRBV14|TRBJ2-1
CASSRRASGGYNEQFF
TGTGCCAGCAGCCGCCGTGCGAGCGGGGGTTACAATGAGCAGTTCTTC
>.|.|TRBV12-3/TRBV12-4|TRBJ1-5
CASSFVRNQPQHF
TGTGCCAGCAGTTTCGTAAGGAATCAGCCCCAGCATTTT
>.|.|TRBV7-2|TRBJ1-5
CACYEAPSNQPQHF
TGTGCCTGCTACGAGGCCCCTAGCAATCAGCCCCAGCATTTT
>.|.|TRBV19|TRBJ1-1
CASSLPYLQGSNTEAFF
TGTGCCAGTAGTCTCCCATACCTACAGGGTTCGAACACTGAAGCTTTCTTT
>TRBD1|.|TRBV6-5|TRBJ1-6
CASSRGGGNSPLHF
TGTGCCAGCAGCAGGGGGGGTGGTAATTCACCCCTCCACTTT